This T cell receptor (beta chain) appears in the sequencing data of a study of shared clonotypes between healthy human individuals. Clones were read by immunoSEQ multiplex PCR, and TCRdb kept only the in-frame ones, dropping some. The table lists about 2.1 million clones, under 95% of them singletons. The CDR3 runs 16 residues. Germline assignment: CDR1 SGHAT and CDR2 FQNNGV. Unmatched junction bases numbered 8, after V lost 5 bases and J lost 2 bases. Terminally differentiated effector memory CD45RA+ cells were excluded from the naive CD8 cells, which were CD45RO-negative and positively selected for CCR7.

J is TRBJ2-4 and V is TRBV11-2; TRBD1 agrees at 8 bases. The sample taken for sequencing was naive CD8+ T cells from PBMCs. This sequence originates from a man between 18 and 35 years old in good health. Some clones in this sample may be carry-over from other donors' samples. CDR3 DNA: TGTGCCAGCAGCCCCCGACAGGGGAGAACCAAAAACATTCAGTACTTC. Translation gives CASSPRQGRTKNIQYF.